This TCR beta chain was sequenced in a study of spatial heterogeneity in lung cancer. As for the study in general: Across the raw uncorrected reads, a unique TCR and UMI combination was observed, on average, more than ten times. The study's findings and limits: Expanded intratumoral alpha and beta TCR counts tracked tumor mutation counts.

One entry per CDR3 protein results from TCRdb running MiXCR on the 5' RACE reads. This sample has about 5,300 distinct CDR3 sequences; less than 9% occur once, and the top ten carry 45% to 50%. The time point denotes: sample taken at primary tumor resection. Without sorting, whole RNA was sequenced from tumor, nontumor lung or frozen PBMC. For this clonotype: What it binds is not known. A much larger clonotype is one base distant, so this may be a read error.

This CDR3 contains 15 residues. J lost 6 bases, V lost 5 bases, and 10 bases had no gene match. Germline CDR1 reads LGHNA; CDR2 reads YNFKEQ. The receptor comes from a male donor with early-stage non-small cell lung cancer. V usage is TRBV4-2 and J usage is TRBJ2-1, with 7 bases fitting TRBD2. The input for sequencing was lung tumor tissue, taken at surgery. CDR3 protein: CASSKSGAQRNEQFF. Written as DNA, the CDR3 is TGTGCCAGCAGCAAGAGCGGGGCCCAACGCAATGAGCAGTTCTTC.